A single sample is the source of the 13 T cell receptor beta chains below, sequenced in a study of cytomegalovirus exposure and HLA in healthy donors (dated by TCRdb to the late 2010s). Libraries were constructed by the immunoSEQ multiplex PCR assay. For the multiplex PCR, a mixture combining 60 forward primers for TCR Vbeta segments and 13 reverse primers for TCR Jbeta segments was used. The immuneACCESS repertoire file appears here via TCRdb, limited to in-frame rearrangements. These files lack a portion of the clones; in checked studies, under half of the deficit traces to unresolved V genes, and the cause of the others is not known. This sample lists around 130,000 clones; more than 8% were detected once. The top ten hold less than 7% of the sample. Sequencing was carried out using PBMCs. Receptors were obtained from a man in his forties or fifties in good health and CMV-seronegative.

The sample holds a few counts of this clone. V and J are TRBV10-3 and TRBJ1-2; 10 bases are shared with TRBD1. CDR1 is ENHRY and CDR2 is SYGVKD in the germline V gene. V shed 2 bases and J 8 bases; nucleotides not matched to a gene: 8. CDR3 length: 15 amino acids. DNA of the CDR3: TGTGCCATCAGTGAGGCCGGGACAGGGGCCTCCGGCTACACCTTC. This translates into CAISEAGTGASGYTF.

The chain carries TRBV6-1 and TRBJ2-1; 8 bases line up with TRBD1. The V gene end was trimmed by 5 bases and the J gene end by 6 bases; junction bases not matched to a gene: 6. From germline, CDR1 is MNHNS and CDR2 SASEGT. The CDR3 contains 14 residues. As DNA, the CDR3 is TGTGCCAGCAGTATACAGGGGGGAGGCAATGAGCAGTTCTTC. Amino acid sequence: CASSIQGGGNEQFF.

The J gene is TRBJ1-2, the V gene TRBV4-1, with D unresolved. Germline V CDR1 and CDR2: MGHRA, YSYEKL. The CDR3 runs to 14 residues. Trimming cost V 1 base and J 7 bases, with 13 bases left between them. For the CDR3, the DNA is TGCGCCAGCAGCCAAGGGCAGTCCCCTCGTGGCTACACCTTC. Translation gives CASSQGQSPRGYTF.

The CDR3 nucleotides read TGCGCCAGCAGCCAACAACAGGGAGACTATGGCTACACCTTC. Translated, it gives CASSQQQGDYGYTF. The chain joins TRBV4-1 to TRBJ1-2, with D possibly TRBD1 on 6 matching bases. The CDR3 has 14 amino acids. The germline V gene encodes CDR1 MGHRA and CDR2 YSYEKL. V was shortened by 2 bases and J by 3 bases, with 10 bases between the two germline ends.

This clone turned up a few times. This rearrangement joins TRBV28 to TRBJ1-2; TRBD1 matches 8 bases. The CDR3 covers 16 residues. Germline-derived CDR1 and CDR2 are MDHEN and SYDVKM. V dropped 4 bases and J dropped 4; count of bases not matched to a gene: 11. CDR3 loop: CASSSHRRTGFYGYTF. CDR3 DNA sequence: TGTGCCAGCAGTTCCCACCGCCGGACAGGGTTCTATGGCTACACCTTC.

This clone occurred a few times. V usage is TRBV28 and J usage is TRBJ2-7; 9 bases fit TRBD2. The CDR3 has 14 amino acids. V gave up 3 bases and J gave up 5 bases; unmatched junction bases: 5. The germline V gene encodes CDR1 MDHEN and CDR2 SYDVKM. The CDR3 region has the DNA TGTGCCAGCAGTTTTAGCGGGGGATCCCACGAGCAGTACTTC. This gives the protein CASSFSGGSHEQYF.

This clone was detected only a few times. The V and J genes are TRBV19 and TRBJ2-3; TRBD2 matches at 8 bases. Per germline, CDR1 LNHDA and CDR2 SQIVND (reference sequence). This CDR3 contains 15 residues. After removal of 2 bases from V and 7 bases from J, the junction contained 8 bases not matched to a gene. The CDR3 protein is CASSISGGGTNTQYF. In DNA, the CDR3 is TGTGCCAGTAGTATATCCGGGGGGGGCACGAATACGCAGTATTTT.

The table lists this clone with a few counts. This chain's CDR3 is CASSPSHGDTEAFF. CDR3 nucleotides: TGTGCCAGCTCACCATCTCACGGGGACACTGAAGCTTTCTTT. This chain joins TRBV18 and TRBJ1-1; D gene uncertain. Germline CDR1 reads KGHSH; CDR2 reads LQKENI. The V end was cut by 2 bases, the J end by 3 bases, with 10 bases between. The length of the CDR3 is 14 residues.

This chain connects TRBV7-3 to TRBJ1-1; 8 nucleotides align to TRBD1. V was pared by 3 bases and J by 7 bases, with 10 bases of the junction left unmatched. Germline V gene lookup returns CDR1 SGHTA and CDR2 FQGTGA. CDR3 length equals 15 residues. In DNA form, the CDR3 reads TGTGCCAGCAGCTTGGACGGAGCAGGGGGCGGTGAAGCTTTCTTT. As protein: CASSLDGAGGGEAFF.

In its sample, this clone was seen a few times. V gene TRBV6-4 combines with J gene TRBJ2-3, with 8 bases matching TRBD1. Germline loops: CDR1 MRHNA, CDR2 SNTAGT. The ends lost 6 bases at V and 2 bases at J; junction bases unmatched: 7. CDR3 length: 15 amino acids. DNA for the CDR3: TGTGCCAGCAGGGCACAGGGGGGAATCACAGATACGCAGTATTTT. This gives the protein CASRAQGGITDTQYF.

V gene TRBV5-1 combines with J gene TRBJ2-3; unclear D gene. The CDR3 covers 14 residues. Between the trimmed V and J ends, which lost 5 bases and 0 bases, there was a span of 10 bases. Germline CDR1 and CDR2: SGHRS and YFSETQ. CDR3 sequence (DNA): TGCGCCAGCAGACCAACGACTAGCACAGATACGCAGTATTTT. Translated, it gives CASRPTTSTDTQYF.

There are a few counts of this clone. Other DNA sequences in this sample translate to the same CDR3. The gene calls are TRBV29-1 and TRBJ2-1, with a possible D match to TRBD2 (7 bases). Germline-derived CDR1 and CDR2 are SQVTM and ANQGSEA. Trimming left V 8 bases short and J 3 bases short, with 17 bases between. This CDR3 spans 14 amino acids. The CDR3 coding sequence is TGCAGCTCAGGGGAGGGGGGATACTACAATGAGCAGTTCTTC. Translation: CSSGEGGYYNEQFF.

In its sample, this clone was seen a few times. CDR3 loop: CASSLGGGLQETQYF. The CDR3 DNA follows: TGTGCCAGCAGCTTAGGCGGGGGTCTTCAAGAGACCCAGTACTTC. The chain has TRBV11-3 and TRBJ2-5; the match to TRBD2 covers 7 bases. V shed 1 base and J 2 bases; nucleotides not matched to a gene: 4. Germline CDR1 and CDR2: SGHNT and YENEEA. The length of the CDR3 is 15 residues. Based on the CDR3 plus reference TRBV11-3 and TRBJ2-5, the full variable domain is EAGVVQSPRYKIIEKKQPVAFWCNPISGHNTLYWYLQNLGQGPELLIRYENEEAVDDSQLPKDRFSAERLKGVDSTLKIQPAELGDSAVYLCASSLGGGLQETQYFGPGTRLLVL.